This T cell receptor beta chain was recovered during a study of radiotherapy plus CTLA-4 blockade in lung cancer. Looking at the study overall: Objective response rate was 18%; disease control rate, less than 40%. General observations from the study: Reports state that early shifts in blood T cell clones, with interferon-beta, best predicted response. TCR clones originating in tumors grew in number in blood after radiotherapy plus ipilimumab.

This table comes from immunoSEQ multiplex PCR, and its TCRdb copy is limited to in-frame clones, with some not included. This table holds around 65,000 clones, approximately 80% found once. Points on this clone: Its antigen remains unidentified.

The V and J ends lost 6 bases and 0 bases respectively, with 12 bases between them. Germline V CDR1 and CDR2: SQVTM, ANQGSEA. The CDR3 contains 15 residues. The TCR was taken from a human donor with non-small cell lung cancer who had a complete response to radiotherapy plus ipilimumab. The rearrangement uses TRBV29-1 and TRBJ1-6, with D unclear. Sequencing used peripheral blood, obtained from a patient treated with radiotherapy plus ipilimumab. The CDR3 DNA reads as TGCAGCGTCAGGACGGCTAGCTCCTATAATTCACCCCTCCACTTT. Encoded protein: CSVRTASSYNSPLHF.